The 10 T cell receptor beta chains below come from one sample, sequenced in a study of cytomegalovirus exposure and HLA in healthy donors. Amplification used 60 Vbeta primers and 13 Jbeta primers. Libraries were prepared by immunoSEQ multiplex PCR; TCRdb keeps only in-frame clonotypes and omits some of them. The sample shows about 190,000 clones, about 87% of them seen only once. The sample consisted of PBMCs. These receptors originate from a man aged 25-40 years in good health and CMV-seronegative.

The table lists this clone with a count of one. V usage is TRBV5-8 and J usage is TRBJ2-1; 9 bases are a match to TRBD1. Germline CDR1 is SGHTS and CDR2 is YDEGEE. The CDR3 extends over 16 amino acids. The V segment lost 4 bases and the J segment 0 bases; nucleotides outside the gene matches: 5. CDR3 sequence: CASSRGQGSSYNEQFF. For the CDR3, the DNA is TGTGCCAGCAGCCGCGGACAGGGGAGCTCCTACAATGAGCAGTTCTTC.

This chain connects TRBV14 to TRBJ1-5; the D gene is possibly TRBD1 (6 bases). Per the germline V gene, CDR1 is SGHDN and CDR2 is FVKESK. Trimming left V 3 bases short and J 3 bases short, with 12 bases between. The CDR3 runs 15 residues. CDR3 sequence reads: CASSQTTGINQPQHF. CDR3 nucleotides: TGTGCCAGCAGCCAGACAACAGGGATCAATCAGCCCCAGCATTTT.

This chain joins TRBV5-1 and TRBJ1-2; D call uncertain. Germline values: CDR1 SGHRS, CDR2 YFSETQ. The CDR3 is 13 amino acids. V gave up 2 bases and J gave up 3 bases, with 8 bases separating them. The CDR3 sequence is CASSFQEDYGYTF. DNA of the CDR3: TGCGCCAGCAGCTTTCAGGAGGACTATGGCTACACCTTC.

This clone turned up a few times. The gene calls are TRBV30 and TRBJ2-7, with 13 bases lining up with TRBD2. V trimming: 2 bases; J trimming: 3 bases; junction bases outside the gene matches: 4. Germline assignment: CDR1 GTSNPN and CDR2 SVGIG (reference sequence). The CDR3 consists of 15 residues. The CDR3 spells CAWSTTSGRYYEQYF. The CDR3 nucleotides are TGTGCCTGGAGTACGACTAGCGGGAGGTACTACGAGCAGTACTTC.

This chain joins TRBV28 and TRBJ2-3, with a weak D call TRBD2 (7 bases). V lost 6 bases to trimming and J lost 4 bases, with 14 bases between them. The length of the CDR3 is 14 residues. Germline V gives CDR1 MDHEN, CDR2 SYDVKM. The DNA for the CDR3 is TGTGCCAGCAGCGGGGGAGGGGGTGCAGATACGCAGTATTTT. This encodes CASSGGGGADTQYF.

This clone was observed a handful of times. The chain links TRBV27 to TRBJ2-1, with TRBD1 matching over 8 bases. Germline V lookup: CDR1 MNHEY, CDR2 SMNVEV (reference sequence). CDR3 length equals 19 residues. V was clipped by 1 base and J by 5 bases; unmatched bases: 16. The CDR3 loop is CASSLWVDIRQGINNEQFF. CDR3 nucleotides: TGTGCCAGCAGTTTATGGGTGGATATCCGACAGGGGATAAACAATGAGCAGTTCTTC.

This chain connects TRBV11-2 to TRBJ1-2, with TRBD1 as a possible D gene (6 bases). Germline values: CDR1 SGHAT, CDR2 FQNNGV. Deletions cut 5 bases from V and 2 bases from J, with 9 bases between. This CDR3 is built from 13 residues. The CDR3 sequence: CASSLQGNYGYTF. CDR3 bases: TGTGCCAGCAGCCTTCAGGGGAACTATGGCTACACCTTC.

The CDR3 loop is CASSGRRYTDTQYF. The CDR3 DNA sequence: TGTGCCAGCAGTGGGCGACGGTACACAGATACGCAGTATTTT. J is TRBJ2-3 and V is TRBV27; D ambiguous. Germline CDR1 reads MNHEY; CDR2 reads SMNVEV (reference sequence). V dropped 5 bases and J dropped 2 bases, with 11 bases sitting between them. The CDR3 is 14 residues long.

Only one count was recorded for this clone. The gene calls are TRBV6-6 and TRBJ1-5; D is unclear. Germline CDR1 is MNHNY and CDR2 is SVGAGI (reference sequence). The CDR3 consists of 14 residues. Trimming cost V 2 bases and J 5 bases, with 10 bases left between them. The chain's CDR3 is CASSYRAGDQPQHF. The CDR3 coding sequence is TGTGCCAGCAGTTACAGGGCCGGGGATCAGCCCCAGCATTTT.

As regards this clone: The sample contains more than one DNA sequence encoding this CDR3. Here the CDR3 reads CASSLIQYGYTF. CDR3 nucleotide sequence: TGTGCCAGCAGCTTAATTCAATATGGCTACACCTTC. The chain carries TRBV7-9 and TRBJ1-2; D remains ambiguous. CDR1 is SEHNR, CDR2 FQNEAQ, per germline (reference sequence). The CDR3 extends over 12 amino acids. The V end lost 2 bases, the J end lost 5 bases, and 6 bases lay between the germline ends.